The 27 T cell receptor beta chains presented below share a single source sample, sequenced in a study of T-cell memory formation after mild COVID-19. TCRdb re-called the 5' RACE reads with MiXCR, one entry per CDR3 protein. This table holds hundreds of thousands of distinct CDR3 sequences, approximately 20% found once. The sequenced sample was PBMCs or a T cell subset sorted from them (not recorded which). The source is an adult woman who had mild COVID-19 (a few samples of this study predate the infection). Cell type and time point are not known.

This clonotype was observed a handful of times. V is TRBV4-3 and J is TRBJ1-6; 10 bases are a match to TRBD1. Germline values: CDR1 LGHNA, CDR2 YSLEER. There are 16 residues in the CDR3. J was trimmed by 11 bases and V by 2 bases; bases with no gene match: 9. The chain's CDR3 is CASSQSTGQGHPPLHF. The CDR3 region has the DNA TGCGCCAGCAGCCAATCCACGGGACAGGGGCATCCACCCCTCCACTTT.

The chain couples TRBV14 to TRBJ1-5; D unresolved. Germline lookup yields CDR1 SGHDN and CDR2 FVKESK. This CDR3 spans 13 amino acids. With 0 bases removed from V and 9 bases from J, the gap between germline ends came to 9 bases. This chain's CDR3 is CASSQEAGTPQHF. CDR3 bases: TGTGCCAGCAGCCAAGAGGCGGGCACGCCCCAGCATTTT.

The chain has TRBV5-1 and TRBJ2-7, with D tentatively TRBD2 (6 bases). The germline V and J ends were trimmed by 8 bases and 4 bases, with 16 bases remaining between them. Per the germline V gene, CDR1 is SGHRS and CDR2 is YFSETQ. This CDR3 spans 13 amino acids. CDR3 bases: TGCGCCAGTGGTACGGGGGACCAGTACGAGCAGTACTTC. This gives the protein CASGTGDQYEQYF.

This chain connects TRBV25-1 to TRBJ2-3; 9 positions match TRBD2. CDR3 length equals 14 residues. From germline, CDR1 is MGHDK and CDR2 SYGVNS. V lost 5 bases and J lost 6; bases outside the gene matches: 6. CDR3 region: CASSYSGSSDTQYF. DNA for the CDR3: TGTGCCAGCAGTTATAGCGGGAGCAGCGATACGCAGTATTTT.

This clonotype has at least ten counts. The chain employs TRBV29-1 and TRBJ1-5; no firm D call. CDR1 and CDR2 from the germline V gene are SQVTM and ANQGSEA. Trimming left V 2 bases short and J 9 bases short, with 29 bases between. The CDR3 has 18 amino acids. The CDR3 spells CSVEMIWRSFGLYGPQHF. Written as DNA, the CDR3 is TGCAGCGTTGAAATGATTTGGAGGTCTTTTGGGCTATACGGGCCCCAGCATTTT.

The CDR3 loop is CAISDSQRTEAFF. CDR3 coding DNA: TGTGCCATCAGTGACTCCCAGAGGACAGAAGCTTTCTTT. V gene TRBV10-3 combines with J gene TRBJ1-1; D might be TRBD1 (5 bases). The CDR3 is 13 residues long. From germline, CDR1 is ENHRY and CDR2 SYGVKD. V was shortened by 3 bases and J by 8 bases, with 13 bases between the two germline ends.

This clonotype was recorded at least ten times. This chain connects TRBV7-2 to TRBJ1-5; D may be TRBD1 (6 bases). Trimming left V 6 bases short and J 4 bases short, with 10 bases between. The germline V gene encodes CDR1 SGHTA and CDR2 FQGNSA. The CDR3 runs to 13 residues. CDR3 coding DNA: TGTGCCAGCAGTTTGGACAGAAATCAGCCCCAGCATTTT. Protein sequence: CASSLDRNQPQHF. Using reference TRBV7-2 and TRBJ1-5 for the parts outside the CDR3, the full variable domain is GAGVSQSPSNKVTEKGKDVELRCDPISGHTALYWYRQSLGQGLEFLIYFQGNSAPDKSGLPSDRFSAERTGGSVSTLTIQRTQQEDSAVYLCASSLDRNQPQHFGDGTRLSIL.

This clonotype turned up a few times. The chain has TRBV20-1 and TRBJ1-1, with D maybe TRBD1 (5 bases). The CDR3 is 14 amino acids. V was pared by 4 bases and J by 3 bases, with 15 bases between. CDR1 is DFQATT, CDR2 SNEGSKA, per germline (reference sequence). CDR3 sequence reads: CSANRDPWDTEAFF. The CDR3 region has the DNA TGCAGTGCTAACCGGGACCCATGGGACACTGAAGCTTTCTTT.

In this sample, this clonotype turned up a few times. The chain has TRBV12-3 or TRBV12-4 and TRBJ2-5; no definite D call. V was cut by 6 bases and J by 2 bases, with 13 bases left in between. CDR3 length equals 14 residues. Here the CDR3 DNA reads TGTGCCAGCAGCTGGACCTTGGGGCAAGAGACCCAGTACTTC. As protein: CASSWTLGQETQYF.

The chain is built from TRBV7-6 and TRBJ2-7; TRBD1 is a possible D gene (5 bases). The germline V gene has CDR1 SGHVS and CDR2 FNYEAQ. Trimming removed 1 base from V and 4 bases from J, with 11 bases in between. The CDR3 sequence is 14 residues long. The CDR3 coding sequence is TGTGCCAGCAGCTTAGGGGGCCAGATATACGAGCAGTACTTC. Translation: CASSLGGQIYEQYF.

This clonotype was counted between two and nine times. The rearrangement uses TRBV7-9 and TRBJ2-7; D is undetermined. V was shortened by 5 bases and J by 1 base, with 9 bases between the two germline ends. CDR3 size: 13 residues. Germline V gene sequence: CDR1 SEHNR, CDR2 FQNEAQ (reference sequence). CDR3 residues: CASSANHSYEQYF. For the CDR3, the DNA is TGTGCCAGCAGCGCGAACCATTCCTACGAGCAGTACTTC. Looking up the rest from reference TRBV7-9 and TRBJ2-7 gives the full variable domain: DTGVSQNPRHKITKRGQNVTFRCDPISEHNRLYWYRQTLGQGPEFLTYFQNEAQLEKSRLLSDRFSAERPKGSFSTLEIQRTEQGDSAMYLCASSANHSYEQYFGPGTRLTVT.

This chain joins TRBV7-3 and TRBJ2-1; no firm D call. Germline V lookup: CDR1 SGHTA, CDR2 FQGTGA. This CDR3 is built from 14 residues. With 2 bases removed from V and 7 bases from J, the gap between germline ends came to 12 bases. This CDR3 is CASSLARASNEQFF. In nucleotides, the CDR3 is TGTGCCAGCAGCTTAGCTAGGGCCTCGAATGAGCAGTTCTTC.

The gene calls are TRBV20-1 and TRBJ2-7, with 7 bases matching TRBD1. This CDR3 region has 15 residues. With 3 bases clipped from V and 4 bases from J, the junction kept 12 bases outside the gene matches. CDR1 is DFQATT and CDR2 is SNEGSKA in the germline V gene (reference sequence). The CDR3 protein is CSASADAGGRYEQYF. In DNA, the CDR3 is TGCAGTGCTAGTGCCGACGCAGGGGGTCGGTACGAGCAGTACTTC.

The J gene is TRBJ2-2, the V gene TRBV9; D is possibly TRBD1 or TRBD2 (5 bases each). Germline V lookup: CDR1 SGDLS, CDR2 YYNGEE. There are 16 residues in the CDR3. The V end lost 4 bases, the J end lost 2 bases, and 15 bases lay between the germline ends. This CDR3 is CASSIRDGLNTGELFF. The CDR3 DNA reads TGTGCCAGCAGCATCCGGGACGGGCTCAACACCGGGGAGCTGTTTTTT.

This chain links TRBV24-1 with TRBJ2-1, with TRBD1 matching 9 bases. V was clipped by 3 bases and J by 10 bases; unmatched bases: 12. Germline V lookup: CDR1 KGHDR, CDR2 SFDVKD. This CDR3 has 16 amino acids. CDR3 nucleotide sequence: TGTGCCACCAGTGATCACGACCGGGACAGGGTTTTGGAGCAGTTCTTC. Translation gives CATSDHDRDRVLEQFF.

The V and J genes are TRBV5-1 and TRBJ2-6; possibly TRBD1 for D (6 bases). The V end was cut by 0 bases, the J end by 0 bases, with 22 bases between. The length of the CDR3 is 21 residues. Germline CDR1 is SGHRS and CDR2 is YFSETQ. The CDR3 coding sequence is TGCGCCAGCAGCTTGGCAGGGGCTCGGGTACTACAAGGCTCTGGGGCCAACGTCCTGACTTTC. Its translation is CASSLAGARVLQGSGANVLTF.

This clonotype was counted between two and nine times. The CDR3: CAGGTGLSDTQYF. The CDR3 DNA reads TGCGCCGGAGGGACAGGGTTATCGGATACGCAGTATTTT. The rearrangement joins TRBV10-2 to TRBJ2-3, with TRBD1 matching over 9 bases. Germline V gives CDR1 WSHSY, CDR2 SAAADI. This CDR3 is built from 13 residues. V gave up 11 bases and J gave up 6 bases; unmatched junction bases: 9.

This clonotype was observed many times. The chain recombines TRBV6-5 with TRBJ2-5; D is perhaps TRBD1 (6 bases). The V gene's germline CDR1 is MNHEY and CDR2 SVGAGI. V lost 5 bases, J lost 3 bases, and 10 bases lay in between. The CDR3 has 13 residues. CDR3 sequence (DNA): TGTGCCAGCAGTGACTACAGGGAAGAGACCCAGTACTTC. Translated, it gives CASSDYREETQYF.

V usage is TRBV7-9 and J usage is TRBJ2-5; the D gene is possibly TRBD2 (6 bases). The germline V gene encodes CDR1 SEHNR and CDR2 FQNEAQ (reference sequence). V shed 5 bases and J shed 3 bases, with 13 bases lying between them. This CDR3 is 14 amino acids long. CDR3 coding DNA: TGTGCCAGCAGCAGTCCGGGACTCGAAGAGACCCAGTACTTC. Protein: CASSSPGLEETQYF.

DNA of the CDR3: TGTGCCTGGAGTGTGCTAGGGGGTCGGACTGAAGCTTTCTTT. It translates to CAWSVLGGRTEAFF. The chain employs TRBV30 and TRBJ1-1; D is possibly TRBD1 (6 bases). Germline V gene data show CDR1 as GTSNPN and CDR2 as SVGIG (reference sequence). Trimming removed 0 bases at V and 5 bases at J, with 13 bases between. The CDR3 covers 14 residues.

The rearrangement links TRBV2 to TRBJ2-5; TRBD2 might be the D (6 bases). This CDR3 has 14 amino acids. Trimming cost V 9 bases and J 1 base, with 15 bases left between them. CDR1 SNHLY and CDR2 FYNNEI come from the germline V gene. The CDR3 loop is CARSGGTFQETQYF. CDR3 bases: TGTGCCAGGTCCGGAGGGACCTTCCAAGAGACCCAGTACTTC.

This chain links TRBV5-1 with TRBJ2-5; D may match TRBD1 or TRBD2 (5 bases each). CDR3 length: 15 amino acids. Germline V gene data show CDR1 as SGHRS and CDR2 as YFSETQ. V shed 4 bases and J shed 2 bases, with 15 bases lying between them. CDR3 amino acids: CASSPRVQGQETQYF. The CDR3 DNA sequence: TGCGCCAGCAGCCCGAGGGTGCAGGGACAAGAGACCCAGTACTTC.

In this sample, this clonotype turned up a few times. The chain has TRBV6-5 and TRBJ1-2; D is uncertain. From germline, CDR1 is MNHEY and CDR2 SVGAGI. This CDR3 region has 14 residues. Between the trimmed V and J ends, which lost 1 base and 2 bases, there was a span of 8 bases. In nucleotides, the CDR3 is TGTGCCAGCAGTTACTACGTGGGGAACTATGGCTACACCTTC. The encoded protein is CASSYYVGNYGYTF.

Here the CDR3 reads CASRTDRDRETQYF. Written as DNA, the CDR3 is TGTGCCAGCAGGACGGACAGGGATAGAGAGACCCAGTACTTC. V is TRBV6-5 and J is TRBJ2-5; 8 bases fit TRBD1. The CDR3 has 14 residues. Trimming removed 6 bases from V and 4 bases from J; junction bases left unmatched: 7. CDR1 and CDR2 (germline): MNHEY, SVGAGI.

The sample holds one count of this clonotype. The chain couples TRBV14 to TRBJ1-2; D is unresolved. Deletions cut 3 bases from V and 2 bases from J, with 7 bases between. Germline V CDR1 and CDR2: SGHDN, FVKESK. The CDR3 consists of 13 residues. The CDR3 DNA is TGTGCCAGCAGCCACGAGTTGAACTATGGCTACACCTTC. This codes for CASSHELNYGYTF.

The genes are TRBV7-9 and TRBJ2-7; TRBD1 aligns across 7 bases. Trimming removed 5 bases from V and 2 bases from J; junction bases left unmatched: 9. Germline V gene data show CDR1 as SEHNR and CDR2 as FQNEAQ (reference sequence). The CDR3 sequence is 15 residues long. The CDR3 is CASSQGRQGTYEQYF. The CDR3 region has the DNA TGTGCCAGCAGCCAGGGTAGACAGGGAACCTACGAGCAGTACTTC.

The V and J genes are TRBV18 and TRBJ2-3; D is unresolved. Germline values: CDR1 KGHSH, CDR2 LQKENI. This CDR3 is built from 15 residues. Trimming removed 1 base from V and 1 base from J, with 9 bases in between. This CDR3 reads CASSPQKVGTDTQYF. CDR3 coding DNA: TGTGCCAGCTCACCACAGAAGGTGGGCACAGATACGCAGTATTTT.